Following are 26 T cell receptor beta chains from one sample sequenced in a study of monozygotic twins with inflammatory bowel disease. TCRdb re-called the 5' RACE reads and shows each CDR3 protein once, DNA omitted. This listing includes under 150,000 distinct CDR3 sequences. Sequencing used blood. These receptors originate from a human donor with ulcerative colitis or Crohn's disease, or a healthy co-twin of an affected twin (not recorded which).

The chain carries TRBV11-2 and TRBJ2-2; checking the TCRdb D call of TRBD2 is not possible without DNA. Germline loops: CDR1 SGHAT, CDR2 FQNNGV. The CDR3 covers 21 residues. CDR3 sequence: CASSLGRPGTHFAQNTGELFF.

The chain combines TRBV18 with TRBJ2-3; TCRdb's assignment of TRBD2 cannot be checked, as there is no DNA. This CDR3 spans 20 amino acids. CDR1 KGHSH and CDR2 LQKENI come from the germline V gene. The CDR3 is CASSPRGAGARRSSTDTQYF.

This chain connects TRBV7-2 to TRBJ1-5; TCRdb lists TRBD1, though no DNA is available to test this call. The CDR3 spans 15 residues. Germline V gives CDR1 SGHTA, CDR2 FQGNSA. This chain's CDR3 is CASSFRQGQGQPQHF.

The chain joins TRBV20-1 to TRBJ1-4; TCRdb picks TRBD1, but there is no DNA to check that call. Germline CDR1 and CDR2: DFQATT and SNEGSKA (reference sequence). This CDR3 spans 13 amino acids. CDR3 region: CSAPTGTDQKLFF.

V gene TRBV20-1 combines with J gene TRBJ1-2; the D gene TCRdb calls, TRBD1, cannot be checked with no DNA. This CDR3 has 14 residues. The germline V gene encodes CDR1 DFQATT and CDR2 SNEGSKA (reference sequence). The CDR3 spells CSARVDRGLAGYTF.

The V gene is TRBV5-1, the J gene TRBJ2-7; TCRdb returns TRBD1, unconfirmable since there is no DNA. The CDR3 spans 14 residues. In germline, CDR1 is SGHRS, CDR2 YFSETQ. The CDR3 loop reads CASSLAAGPYEQYF.

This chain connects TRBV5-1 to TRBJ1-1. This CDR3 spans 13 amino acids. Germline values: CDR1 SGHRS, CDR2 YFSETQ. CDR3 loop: CASSWREGTEAFF.

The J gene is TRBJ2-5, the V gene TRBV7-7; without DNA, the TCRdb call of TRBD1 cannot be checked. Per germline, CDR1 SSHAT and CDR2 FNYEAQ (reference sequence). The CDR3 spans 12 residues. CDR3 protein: CASGPSQETQYF. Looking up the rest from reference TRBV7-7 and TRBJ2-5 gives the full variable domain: GAGVSQSPRYKVTKRGQDVTLRCDPISSHATLYWYQQALGQGPEFLTYFNYEAQPDKSGLPSDRFSAERPEGSISTLTIQRTEQRDSAMYRCASGPSQETQYFGPGTRLLVL.

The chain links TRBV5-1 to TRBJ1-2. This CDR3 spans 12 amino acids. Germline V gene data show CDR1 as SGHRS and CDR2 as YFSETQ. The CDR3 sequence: CASSLALDGYTF.

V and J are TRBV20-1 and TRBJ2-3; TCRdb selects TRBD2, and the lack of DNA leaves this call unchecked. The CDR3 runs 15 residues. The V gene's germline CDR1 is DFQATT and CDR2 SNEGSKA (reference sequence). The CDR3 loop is CSARSLGGWTDTQYF.

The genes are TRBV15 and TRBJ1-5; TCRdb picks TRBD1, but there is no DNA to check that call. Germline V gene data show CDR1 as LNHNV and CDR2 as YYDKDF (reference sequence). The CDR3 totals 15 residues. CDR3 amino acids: CATRVNRGGNQPQHF.

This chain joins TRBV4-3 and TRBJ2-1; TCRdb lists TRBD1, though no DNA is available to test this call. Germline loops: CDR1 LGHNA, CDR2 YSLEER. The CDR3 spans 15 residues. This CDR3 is CASSLGQGTYNEQFF.

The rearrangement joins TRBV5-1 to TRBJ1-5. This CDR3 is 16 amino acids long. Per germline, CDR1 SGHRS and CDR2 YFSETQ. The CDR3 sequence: CASSLGASGGHQPQHF.

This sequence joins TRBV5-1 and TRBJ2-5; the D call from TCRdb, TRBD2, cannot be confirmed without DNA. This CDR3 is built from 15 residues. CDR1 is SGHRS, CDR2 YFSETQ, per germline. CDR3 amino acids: CASSLVVSSAETQYF.

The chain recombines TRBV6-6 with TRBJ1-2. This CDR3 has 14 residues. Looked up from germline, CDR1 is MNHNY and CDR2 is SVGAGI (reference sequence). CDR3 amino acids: CASSLPPDSYGYTF.

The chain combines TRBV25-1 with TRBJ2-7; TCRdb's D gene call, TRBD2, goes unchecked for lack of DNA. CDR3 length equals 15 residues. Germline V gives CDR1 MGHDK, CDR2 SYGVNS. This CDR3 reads CATSAQSGATYEQYF.

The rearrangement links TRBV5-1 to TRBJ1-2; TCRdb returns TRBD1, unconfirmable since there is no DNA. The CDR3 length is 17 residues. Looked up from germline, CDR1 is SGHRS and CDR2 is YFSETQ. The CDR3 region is CASSWDGGTVINYGYTF.

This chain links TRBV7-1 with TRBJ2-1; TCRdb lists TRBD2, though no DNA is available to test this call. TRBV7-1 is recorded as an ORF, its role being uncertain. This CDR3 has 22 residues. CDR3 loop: CASSSYLKVAGLQKRTYNEQFF.

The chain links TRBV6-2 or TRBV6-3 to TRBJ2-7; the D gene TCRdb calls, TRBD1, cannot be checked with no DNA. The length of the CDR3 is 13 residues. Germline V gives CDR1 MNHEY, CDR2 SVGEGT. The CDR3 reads CASSEGQGSEQYF.

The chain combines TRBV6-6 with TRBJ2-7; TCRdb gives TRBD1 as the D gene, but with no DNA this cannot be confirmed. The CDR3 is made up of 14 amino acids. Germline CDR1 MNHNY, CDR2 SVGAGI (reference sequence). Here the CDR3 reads CAILRDPLGYEQYF.

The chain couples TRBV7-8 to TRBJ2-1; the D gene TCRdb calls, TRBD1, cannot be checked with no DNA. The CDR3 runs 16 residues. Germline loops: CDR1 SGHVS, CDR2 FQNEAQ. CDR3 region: CASSAYRGSSYNEQFF.

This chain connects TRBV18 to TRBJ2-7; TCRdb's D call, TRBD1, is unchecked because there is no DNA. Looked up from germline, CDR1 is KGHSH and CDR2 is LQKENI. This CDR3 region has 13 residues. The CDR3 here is CASSGGQYYEQYF.

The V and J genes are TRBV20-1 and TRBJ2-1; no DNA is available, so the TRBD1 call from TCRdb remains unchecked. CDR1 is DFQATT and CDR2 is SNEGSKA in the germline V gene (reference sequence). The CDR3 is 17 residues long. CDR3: CSARWVPSGGPYGEQFF.

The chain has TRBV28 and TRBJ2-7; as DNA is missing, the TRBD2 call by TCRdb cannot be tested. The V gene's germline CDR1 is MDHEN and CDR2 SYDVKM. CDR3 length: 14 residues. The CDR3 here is CASSLVLAFYEQYF. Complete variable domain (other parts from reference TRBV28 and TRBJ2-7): DVKVTQSSRYLVKRTGEKVFLECVQDMDHENMFWYRQDPGLGLRLIYFSYDVKMKEKGDIPEGYSVSREKKERFSLILESASTNQTSMYLCASSLVLAFYEQYFGPGTRLTVT.

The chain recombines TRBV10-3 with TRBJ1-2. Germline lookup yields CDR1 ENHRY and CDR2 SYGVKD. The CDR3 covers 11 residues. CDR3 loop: CAISEDYGYTF.

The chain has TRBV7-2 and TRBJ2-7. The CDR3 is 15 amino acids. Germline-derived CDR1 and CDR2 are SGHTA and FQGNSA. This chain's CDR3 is CASSLELHSSYEQYF.